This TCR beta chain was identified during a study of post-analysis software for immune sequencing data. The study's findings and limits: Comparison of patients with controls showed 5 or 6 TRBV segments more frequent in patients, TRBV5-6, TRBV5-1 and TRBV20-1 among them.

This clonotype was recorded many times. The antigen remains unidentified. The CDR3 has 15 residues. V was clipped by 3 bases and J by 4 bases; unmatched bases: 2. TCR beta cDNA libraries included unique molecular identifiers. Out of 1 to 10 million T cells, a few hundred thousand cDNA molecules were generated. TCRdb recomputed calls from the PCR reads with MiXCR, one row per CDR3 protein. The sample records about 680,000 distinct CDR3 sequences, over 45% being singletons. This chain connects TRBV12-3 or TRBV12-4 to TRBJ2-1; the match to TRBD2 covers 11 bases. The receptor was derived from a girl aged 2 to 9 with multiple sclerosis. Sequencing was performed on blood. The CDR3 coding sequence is TGTGCCAGCAGTTTCGGGACTAGCGGATACAATGAGCAGTTCTTC. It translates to CASSFGTSGYNEQFF.